This T cell receptor (beta chain) was captured in a study of beta chain features in type 1 diabetes. Study conclusions and caveats: It was not settled here whether HLA type affects TCRB rearrangement. It was among patients, rather than healthy donors, that naive, central memory and Treg TCRB repertoires appeared more similar.

Reverse transcribing all isolated RNA meant expressed TCRB transcripts were sequenced. Clones were read by immunoSEQ multiplex PCR, and TCRdb kept only the in-frame ones, dropping some. The table has 850,000 to 900,000 clones, under 20% seen once. One heparinised draw of blood, averaging about 110 mL, came from each donor. CDR1 and CDR2 (germline): MNHEY, SVGAGI. V gave up 0 bases and J gave up 5 bases, with 13 bases separating them. The CDR3 has 15 residues. Points on this clone: The antigen is not known.

The chain has TRBV6-5 and TRBJ1-2; no clear D gene. Specimen: naive CD4+ T cells from blood. The clonotype comes from a woman between 18 and 29 years old in good health. DNA for the CDR3: TGTGCCAGCAGTTACTCGTCCACCGTTCTATATGGCTACACCTTC. Protein: CASSYSSTVLYGYTF.